These 31 T cell receptor beta chains were all obtained from the same sample, sequenced in a study of technical replicates of blood from several donors. TCRdb keeps only in-frame clones here, not all; method: immunoSEQ multiplex PCR. There are about 100,000 clones in the sample; 90% to 96% occur only once, and approximately 0.22% lies in the top ten. Source material: T cells isolated from PBMCs. These receptors all come from a human donor in good health.

The rearrangement links TRBV7-6 to TRBJ2-3; 11 positions match TRBD2. Germline-derived CDR1 and CDR2 are SGHVS and FNYEAQ. The CDR3 extends over 22 amino acids. Trimming took 3 bases from V and 3 from J; bases not matched to a gene: 23. CDR3 sequence (DNA): TGTGCCAGCAGCTTGCGGCTAGCGGGAGGTAAAAGTAGGGGCGGCAGGACAGATACGCAGTATTTT. Translation: CASSLRLAGGKSRGGRTDTQYF. Using reference TRBV7-6 and TRBJ2-3 for the parts outside the CDR3, the full variable domain is GAGVSQSPRYKVTKRGQDVALRCDPISGHVSLYWYRQALGQGPEFLTYFNYEAQQDKSGLPNDRFSAERPEGSISTLTIQRTEQRDSAMYRCASSLRLAGGKSRGGRTDTQYFGPGTRLTVL.

The chain carries TRBV6-1 and TRBJ2-1; TRBD1 might be the D (6 bases). The CDR3 is 12 amino acids. The V end was cut by 11 bases, the J end by 5 bases, with 13 bases between. Germline V gene lookup returns CDR1 MNHNS and CDR2 SASEGT. Here the CDR3 reads CAGLQGNNEQFF. CDR3 coding DNA: TGTGCCGGCCTACAGGGAAACAATGAGCAGTTCTTC.

V and J are TRBV9 and TRBJ2-3, with TRBD2 matching 9 bases. Germline V gives CDR1 SGDLS, CDR2 YYNGEE. CDR3 size: 16 residues. Trimming at V came to 0 bases and at J to 5 bases, leaving 7 bases not matched to a gene. CDR3 sequence: CASSVEAGGIIDTQYF. The CDR3 nucleotides are TGTGCCAGCAGCGTAGAGGCGGGGGGGATTATAGATACGCAGTATTTT.

The genes are TRBV11-2 and TRBJ1-1, with D possibly matching TRBD1 (6 bases). This CDR3 comprises 15 residues. Germline CDR1 is SGHAT and CDR2 is FQNNGV. Trimming removed 5 bases at V and 1 base at J, with 14 bases between. The CDR3 protein is CASSSARGSNTEAFF. CDR3 coding DNA: TGTGCCAGCAGCAGCGCCAGGGGCTCGAACACTGAAGCTTTCTTT.

CDR3 DNA: TGTGCCAGTACCGAGCGGGGGGGCCTTAAGTTCTTC. Amino acids: CASTERGGLKFF. The rearrangement uses TRBV19 and TRBJ2-1, with 10 bases identical to TRBD2. V was pared by 7 bases and J by 14 bases, with 8 bases of the junction left unmatched. Germline loops: CDR1 LNHDA, CDR2 SQIVND (reference sequence). The CDR3 is 12 residues long. Full variable domain (missing parts from reference TRBV19 and TRBJ2-1): DGGITQSPKYLFRKEGQNVTLSCEQNLNHDAMYWYRQDPGQGLRLIYYSQIVNDFQKGDIAEGYSVSREKKESFPLTVTSAQKNPTAFYLCASTERGGLKFFGPGTRLTVL.

With respect to this clone: An end of the junction does not agree with germline; a read error may underlie this. The CDR3 reads CASSLARGSNEKLFF. Written as DNA, the CDR3 is TGTGCTAGCAGCTTAGCGCGAGGGTCTAATGAAAAACTGTTTTTT. The gene calls are TRBV7-7 and TRBJ1-4; D gene unclear. Germline CDR1 and CDR2: SSHAT and FNYEAQ (reference sequence). The CDR3 is 15 residues long.

The chain uses TRBV29-1 and TRBJ2-1; perhaps TRBD2 as D (6 bases). Germline V gene data show CDR1 as SQVTM and CDR2 as ANQGSEA. Trimming took 5 bases from V and 6 from J, leaving 11 bases between them. This CDR3 has 12 amino acids. CDR3: CSVLGGPNEQFF. In DNA form, the CDR3 reads TGCAGCGTTCTCGGGGGACCCAATGAGCAGTTCTTC.

The chain employs TRBV18 and TRBJ1-1; D remains ambiguous. This CDR3 has 11 amino acids. Germline CDR1 reads KGHSH; CDR2 reads LQKENI. The germline V and J ends were trimmed by 6 bases and 8 bases, with 10 bases remaining between them. The CDR3 DNA is TGTGCCAGCTCTCCGGGTGGGGAAGCTTTCTTT. Translating it yields CASSPGGEAFF.

This chain links TRBV19 with TRBJ2-1, with 15 bases aligning to TRBD2. The CDR3 totals 20 residues. CDR1 and CDR2 from the germline V gene are LNHDA and SQIVND (reference sequence). Trimming took 7 bases from V and 0 from J; bases not matched to a gene: 13. The CDR3, as DNA: TGTGCCAGTAAAACCGCCCGGACTAGCGGGGGGGCGAGCTCCTACAATGAGCAGTTCTTC. Translation gives CASKTARTSGGASSYNEQFF.

The chain joins TRBV5-6 to TRBJ1-1, with TRBD1 matching over 9 bases. CDR1 and CDR2 from the germline V gene are SGHDT and YYEEEE. The ends lost 3 bases at V and 4 bases at J; junction bases unmatched: 7. The CDR3 spans 15 residues. The CDR3 DNA is TGTGCCAGCAGCTATGGCACAGGGGGCCTCACTGAAGCTTTCTTT. Its translation: CASSYGTGGLTEAFF.

The genes are TRBV28 and TRBJ2-1; 15 bases are a match to TRBD2. The germline CDR1 and CDR2 sequences are MDHEN and SYDVKM. V lost 7 bases and J lost 5; bases outside the gene matches: 15. CDR3 length equals 19 residues. DNA of the CDR3: TGTGCCAGCACCCTACTCCCAAGGACTAGCGGGAGGGACCACAATGAGCAGTTCTTC. This translates into CASTLLPRTSGRDHNEQFF. Full variable domain (remainder filled in from reference TRBV28 and TRBJ2-1): DVKVTQSSRYLVKRTGEKVFLECVQDMDHENMFWYRQDPGLGLRLIYFSYDVKMKEKGDIPEGYSVSREKKERFSLILESASTNQTSMYLCASTLLPRTSGRDHNEQFFGPGTRLTVL.

The rearrangement uses TRBV5-4 and TRBJ1-1, with a tentative D call TRBD1 (6 bases). V gave up 3 bases and J gave up 4 bases, with 10 bases separating them. Germline loops: CDR1 SGHNT, CDR2 YYREEE (reference sequence). The length of the CDR3 is 13 residues. DNA for the CDR3: TGTGCCAGCAGCTCAAGGGGGGGCACTGAAGCTTTCTTT. It is translated as CASSSRGGTEAFF.

The chain uses TRBV18 and TRBJ2-7, with 10 bases matching TRBD2. Germline trimming cut 0 bases from V and 0 bases from J; bases unmatched to any gene: 8. Germline values: CDR1 KGHSH, CDR2 LQKENI. This CDR3 is 18 amino acids long. CDR3 residues: CASSPPDLAGERSYEQYF. CDR3 DNA sequence: TGTGCCAGCTCACCACCAGATCTAGCGGGAGAGCGCTCCTACGAGCAGTACTTC.

The CDR3 here is CASSGLAGEEYNEQFF. The CDR3 bases are TGTGCCAGCAGTGGACTAGCGGGGGAGGAGTACAATGAGCAGTTCTTC. V and J are TRBV6-1 and TRBJ2-1; TRBD2 agrees at 12 bases. V shed 4 bases, J shed 4 bases, and the junction held 5 bases outside the gene matches. The CDR3 is 16 amino acids. Germline CDR1 reads MNHNS; CDR2 reads SASEGT.

Only one count was recorded for this clone. The chain uses TRBV6-5 and TRBJ1-2, with D maybe TRBD1 (5 bases). The length of the CDR3 is 14 residues. V shed 5 bases and J shed 8 bases, with 18 bases lying between them. Germline V gene data show CDR1 as MNHEY and CDR2 as SVGAGI. CDR3 coding DNA: TGTGCCAGCAGTCGGGGACTTCCGGACCGGGGCTACACCTTC. It encodes CASSRGLPDRGYTF.

This chain uses TRBV30 with TRBJ1-4; possibly TRBD1 for D (6 bases). Germline-derived CDR1 and CDR2 are GTSNPN and SVGIG (reference sequence). This CDR3 region has 13 residues. Trimming cost V 2 bases and J 11 bases, with 15 bases left between them. The CDR3 is CAWSPDRTRKLFF. The CDR3 nucleotides read TGTGCCTGGAGTCCTGACAGGACGAGGAAACTGTTTTTT. The entire variable domain, with the rest obtained from reference TRBV30 and TRBJ1-4, is as follows: SQTIHQWPATLVQPVGSPLSLECTVEGTSNPNLYWYRQAAGRGLQLLFYSVGIGQISSEVPQNLSASRPQDRQFILSSKKLLLSDSGFYLCAWSPDRTRKLFFGSGTQLSVL.

The gene calls are TRBV7-9 and TRBJ1-6; TRBD1 agrees at 9 bases. The length of the CDR3 is 15 residues. With 5 bases clipped from V and 10 bases from J, the junction kept 9 bases outside the gene matches. Germline V gives CDR1 SEHNR, CDR2 FQNEAQ (reference sequence). As DNA, the CDR3 is TGTGCCAGCAGCCAGCAGACAGGGGGGGACTCACCCCTCCACTTT. Amino acid sequence: CASSQQTGGDSPLHF. Drawing the rest from reference TRBV7-9 and TRBJ1-6, the complete variable domain is DTGVSQNPRHKITKRGQNVTFRCDPISEHNRLYWYRQTLGQGPEFLTYFQNEAQLEKSRLLSDRFSAERPKGSFSTLEIQRTEQGDSAMYLCASSQQTGGDSPLHFGNGTRLTVT.

The chain carries TRBV18 and TRBJ1-4; D unresolved. Germline CDR1 and CDR2: KGHSH and LQKENI. The ends were cut back, 3 bases at V and 6 bases at J, with 11 bases in the middle. The CDR3 is made up of 14 amino acids. The CDR3 sequence: CASSPGQLDEKLFF. CDR3 DNA: TGTGCCAGCTCACCTGGGCAGCTGGATGAAAAACTGTTTTTT.

The CDR3 region is CASSQPQGDGYTF. The CDR3 DNA reads TGCGCCAGCAGCCAACCTCAGGGCGATGGCTACACCTTC. The V call is TRBV4-1, the J call TRBJ1-2, with a possible D match to TRBD1 (5 bases). In germline, CDR1 is MGHRA, CDR2 YSYEKL. The CDR3 runs 13 residues. The ends were cut back, 2 bases at V and 6 bases at J, with 10 bases in the middle.

The rearrangement links TRBV14 to TRBJ2-7; tentatively, D is TRBD1 (5 bases). The CDR3 covers 15 residues. The V end lost 4 bases, the J end lost 3 bases, and 16 bases lay between the germline ends. CDR1 and CDR2 (germline): SGHDN, FVKESK. CDR3 sequence (DNA): TGTGCCAGCAGCCCCCCCGGAAAAAGGGGCTACGAGCAGTACTTC. It encodes CASSPPGKRGYEQYF.

This rearrangement joins TRBV5-4 to TRBJ2-5, with 14 bases identical to TRBD2. Trimming removed 0 bases from V and 2 bases from J; junction bases left unmatched: 0. This CDR3 comprises 16 residues. The V gene's germline CDR1 is SGHNT and CDR2 YYREEE (reference sequence). CDR3 nucleotides: TGTGCCAGCAGCTTGGGACTAGCGGGGGGGCAAGAGACCCAGTACTTC. This gives the protein CASSLGLAGGQETQYF.

The chain has TRBV5-1 and TRBJ2-5; 13 positions agree with TRBD2. Germline V lookup: CDR1 SGHRS, CDR2 YFSETQ. V was pared by 1 base and J by 5 bases, with 8 bases of the junction left unmatched. CDR3 length: 17 residues. CDR3 coding DNA: TGCGCCAGCAGCTTGTTACTAGCGGGAGGGCTAGGGGAGACCCAGTACTTC. This translates into CASSLLLAGGLGETQYF.

The rearrangement uses TRBV5-1 and TRBJ2-1, with TRBD2 matching 8 bases. Per the germline V gene, CDR1 is SGHRS and CDR2 is YFSETQ. The CDR3 has 17 residues. With V trimmed by 3 bases and J by 1 base, 9 bases remained unmatched. The CDR3 coding sequence is TGCGCCAGCAGCTCGGGCCCGGCGGGGGGATCCTACAATGAGCAGTTCTTC. The encoded protein is CASSSGPAGGSYNEQFF.

This chain connects TRBV10-3 to TRBJ1-5; tentatively, D is TRBD1 (6 bases). Trimming removed 3 bases at V and 1 base at J, with 10 bases between. Germline CDR1 ENHRY, CDR2 SYGVKD. This CDR3 contains 15 residues. CDR3 nucleotides: TGTGCCATCAGTGAATCAGGGGCAAGCAATCAGCCCCAGCATTTT. Translation gives CAISESGASNQPQHF.

The rearrangement links TRBV4-1 to TRBJ2-1, with 12 bases matching TRBD2. V shed 2 bases, J shed 7 bases, and the junction held 6 bases outside the gene matches. Germline V CDR1 and CDR2: MGHRA, YSYEKL. The CDR3 consists of 16 residues. CDR3 protein: CASSQTGLAGINEQFF. The CDR3, as DNA: TGCGCCAGCAGCCAAACGGGACTAGCGGGCATAAATGAGCAGTTCTTC.

The chain recombines TRBV11-3 with TRBJ1-1, with D possibly being TRBD1 (6 bases). The CDR3 has 14 residues. V shed 4 bases and J shed 3 bases, with 12 bases lying between them. The germline CDR1 and CDR2 sequences are SGHNT and YENEEA. The CDR3 spells CASSSYRQDTEAFF. Here the CDR3 DNA reads TGTGCCAGCAGCTCCTACAGACAGGACACTGAAGCTTTCTTT.

V and J are TRBV27 and TRBJ2-5; D is uncertain. The germline gives CDR1 MNHEY, CDR2 SMNVEV (reference sequence). The CDR3 covers 15 residues. V lost 3 bases and J lost 3, with 14 bases in between. This CDR3 reads CASSFVSSSKETQYF. In nucleotides, the CDR3 is TGTGCCAGCAGTTTTGTTAGCAGTTCGAAAGAGACCCAGTACTTC.

The chain couples TRBV5-1 to TRBJ2-5; D is possibly TRBD2 (6 bases). Germline CDR1 and CDR2: SGHRS and YFSETQ. The CDR3 consists of 14 residues. The V gene lost 0 bases and the J gene lost 4 bases, with 10 bases spanning the gap. The DNA for the CDR3 is TGCGCCAGCAGCTTGGCCGGGGGAAGAGAGACCCAGTACTTC. This codes for CASSLAGGRETQYF.

Here the CDR3 DNA reads TGTGCCAGCAGCGGGGGACAGTACTTCCCCTACGAGCAGTACTTC. Translated: CASSGGQYFPYEQYF. V usage is TRBV5-6 and J usage is TRBJ2-7; TRBD1 agrees at 7 bases. V dropped 4 bases and J dropped 2; count of bases not matched to a gene: 9. The CDR3 consists of 15 residues. From germline, CDR1 is SGHDT and CDR2 YYEEEE.

The rearrangement uses TRBV27 and TRBJ2-1; D is possibly TRBD1 (6 bases). The germline gives CDR1 MNHEY, CDR2 SMNVEV (reference sequence). The V and J ends lost 7 bases and 4 bases respectively, with 14 bases between them. This CDR3 comprises 14 residues. The CDR3 is CASKGHRRYNEQFF. The CDR3 region has the DNA TGTGCCAGCAAGGGACACCGGAGGTACAATGAGCAGTTCTTC.

The gene calls are TRBV19 and TRBJ1-2; 7 bases map to TRBD1. Germline V gene lookup returns CDR1 LNHDA and CDR2 SQIVND (reference sequence). The CDR3 extends over 16 amino acids. J gave up 1 base and V 3 bases, and 8 bases lay outside the gene matches. CDR3 loop: CASSISAGGLNYGYTF. CDR3 DNA sequence: TGTGCCAGTAGTATTAGTGCAGGGGGGCTTAACTATGGCTACACCTTC.